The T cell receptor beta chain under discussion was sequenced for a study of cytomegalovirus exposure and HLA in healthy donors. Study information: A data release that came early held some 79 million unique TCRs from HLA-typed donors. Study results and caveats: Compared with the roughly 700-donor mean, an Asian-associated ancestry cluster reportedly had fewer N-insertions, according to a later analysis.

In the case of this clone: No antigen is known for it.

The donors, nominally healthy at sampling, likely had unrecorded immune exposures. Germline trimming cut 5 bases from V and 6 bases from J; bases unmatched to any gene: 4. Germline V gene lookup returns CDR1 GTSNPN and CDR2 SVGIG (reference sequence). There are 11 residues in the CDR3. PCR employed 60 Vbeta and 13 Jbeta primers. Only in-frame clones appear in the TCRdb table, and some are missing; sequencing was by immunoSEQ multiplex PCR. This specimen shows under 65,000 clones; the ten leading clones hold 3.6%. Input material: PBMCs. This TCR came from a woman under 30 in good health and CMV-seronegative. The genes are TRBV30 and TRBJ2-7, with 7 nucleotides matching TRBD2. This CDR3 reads CAWETSTEQYF. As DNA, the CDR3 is TGTGCCTGGGAGACTAGCACCGAGCAGTACTTC.